This record concerns one T cell receptor beta chain sequence. The antigen is unknown. The repertoire was sequenced with immunoSEQ multiplex PCR; TCRdb's copy has only in-frame clones and lacks some. Altogether 25,000 to 30,000 clones are present, approximately 96% being singletons, with the ten largest covering around 2.5%. CDR1 and CDR2 from the germline V gene are SGHDN and FVKESK. The V segment lost 4 bases and the J segment 4 bases; nucleotides outside the gene matches: 3. CDR3 length: 15 residues. The data originate from a study of monozygotic twins with cystic fibrosis. Whole-study findings and limits: V usage most resembled the co-twin in 13 of 16 pairs.

The sequence was collected from a girl aged 2-15 years with cystic fibrosis. Sequencing input: blood. V and J are TRBV14 and TRBJ2-1; TRBD2 agrees at 11 bases. The CDR3 DNA reads as TGTGCCAGCAGCCCAGTAGCGGGAGGGTACAATGAGCAGTTCTTC. Translation: CASSPVAGGYNEQFF.